Below, 22 T cell receptor beta chains from the same sample are listed, as sequenced in a study of T cell repertoires in cytomegalovirus infection. MiXCR, run by TCRdb on the reads, gives a single entry per CDR3 protein. The sample carries 750,000 to 900,000 distinct CDR3 sequences, 25% to 30% recorded once. Antigens of these TCRs are unknown. The source material was cultured CD8+ T cells from PBMCs, sampled from culture after CMV antigen stimulation. Receptor source: a human donor in good health (CMV status not recorded). Some clones in this sample may be carry-over from other donors' samples.

The chain carries TRBV27 and TRBJ1-5; TRBD1 might be the D (5 bases). The CDR3 extends over 15 amino acids. CDR1 is MNHEY, CDR2 SMNVEV, per germline (reference sequence). V lost 6 bases, J lost 3 bases, and 15 bases lay in between. The DNA of the CDR3 is TGTGCCAGCAGCTTGCTTGGGGCCCTCAATCAGCCCCAGCATTTT. Residues: CASSLLGALNQPQHF.

This clonotype was counted between two and nine times. The chain employs TRBV12-5 and TRBJ2-2, with D unclear. The CDR3 length is 20 residues. V gave up 0 bases and J gave up 2 bases, with 22 bases separating them. Germline values: CDR1 LGHNT, CDR2 FRNRAP. The CDR3 sequence is CASGLVNNIWSWLNTGELFF. The CDR3 DNA reads TGTGCTAGTGGTTTGGTAAATAATATCTGGTCTTGGCTAAACACCGGGGAGCTGTTTTTT.

This clonotype was found a few times. The chain carries TRBV9 and TRBJ2-1; D gene ambiguous. CDR3 size: 13 residues. The ends were cut back, 4 bases at V and 6 bases at J, with 11 bases in the middle. CDR1 and CDR2 from the germline V gene are SGDLS and YYNGEE. The CDR3 nucleotides are TGTGCCAGCAGCCCCCCCGTAGGCAATGAGCAGTTCTTC. Translation gives CASSPPVGNEQFF.

Of note for this clonotype: This may be a read error: a much more frequent sequence differs by one nucleotide. The CDR3 DNA follows: TGTGCCAGCAGCTTAGGGGTGGGGACCCAGCATTTT. It codes for CASSLGVGTQHF. The gene calls are TRBV13 and TRBJ1-5, with D unresolved. CDR1 and CDR2 from the germline V gene are PRHDT and FYEKMQ (reference sequence). The V end was cut by 0 bases, the J end by 11 bases, with 8 bases between. This CDR3 spans 12 amino acids.

This sequence joins TRBV7-9 and TRBJ2-3, with D hard to call. CDR3 length equals 12 residues. Germline-derived CDR1 and CDR2 are SEHNR and FQNEAQ (reference sequence). V dropped 6 bases and J dropped 4 bases, with 8 bases sitting between them. The CDR3 region is CASRPGSDTQYF. The CDR3 DNA is TGTGCCAGCAGGCCCGGGTCAGATACGCAGTATTTT. Filled out from reference TRBV7-9 and TRBJ2-3, the complete variable domain reads DTGVSQNPRHKITKRGQNVTFRCDPISEHNRLYWYRQTLGQGPEFLTYFQNEAQLEKSRLLSDRFSAERPKGSFSTLEIQRTEQGDSAMYLCASRPGSDTQYFGPGTRLTVL.

This clonotype was seen a few times. V gene TRBV10-3 combines with J gene TRBJ1-1; 10 positions match TRBD1. The germline V gene has CDR1 ENHRY and CDR2 SYGVKD. The trim removed 6 bases at V and 5 bases at J, leaving 6 bases unmatched. CDR3 size: 14 residues. The CDR3 nucleotides read TGTGCCATCAGGGAGGACAGGGGGTGGACTGAAGCTTTCTTT. Translating gives CAIREDRGWTEAFF.

This clonotype was counted a few times. CDR3 in amino acids: CASSGFSGEQFF. CDR3 sequence (DNA): TGTGCCAGCAGCGGTTTCAGCGGAGAGCAGTTCTTC. This chain links TRBV7-9 with TRBJ2-1, with D possibly TRBD2 on 5 matching bases. V dropped 5 bases and J dropped 10 bases, with 12 bases sitting between them. The germline V gene has CDR1 SEHNR and CDR2 FQNEAQ (reference sequence). This CDR3 spans 12 amino acids.

The chain links TRBV6-1 to TRBJ2-6, with D perhaps TRBD2 (5 bases). Germline V gives CDR1 MNHNS, CDR2 SASEGT. Deletions cut 1 base from V and 0 bases from J, with 16 bases between. The CDR3 is 19 residues long. The CDR3 DNA follows: TGTGCCAGCAGTGAAGAAATGACCTCGGGATACTCTGGGGCCAACGTCCTGACTTTC. Protein: CASSEEMTSGYSGANVLTF.

This rearrangement joins TRBV6-5 to TRBJ1-1; D is undetermined. Germline CDR1 reads MNHEY; CDR2 reads SVGAGI. This CDR3 has 15 residues. V was shortened by 0 bases and J by 1 base, with 9 bases between the two germline ends. The CDR3 is CASSYSILGNTEAFF. The CDR3 nucleotides are TGTGCCAGCAGTTACTCGATTCTGGGGAACACTGAAGCTTTCTTT.

This rearrangement joins TRBV4-3 to TRBJ1-1; no clear D gene. Deletions cut 4 bases from V and 0 bases from J, with 12 bases between. The CDR3 consists of 15 residues. Germline V gives CDR1 LGHNA, CDR2 YSLEER. This chain's CDR3 is CASSPISTLNTEAFF. The CDR3 DNA follows: TGCGCCAGCAGCCCCATTTCAACTTTGAACACTGAAGCTTTCTTT.

This clonotype was counted between two and nine times. The V and J genes are TRBV7-6 and TRBJ2-7; the match to TRBD2 covers 7 bases. Germline lookup yields CDR1 SGHVS and CDR2 FNYEAQ. The CDR3 spans 14 residues. V trimming: 5 bases; J trimming: 3 bases; junction bases outside the gene matches: 7. CDR3 sequence: CASSVGGGVYEQYF. DNA of the CDR3: TGTGCCAGCAGCGTGGGGGGGGGAGTCTACGAGCAGTACTTC.

This clonotype was seen repeatedly, ten times or more. The chain combines TRBV7-8 with TRBJ1-2, with 8 bases that match TRBD1. Germline-derived CDR1 and CDR2 are SGHVS and FQNEAQ. This CDR3 has 15 amino acids. J lost 5 bases, V lost 5 bases, and 10 bases had no gene match. CDR3 region: CASSPAGTGVYGYTF. The CDR3 DNA reads as TGTGCCAGCAGCCCAGCCGGGACAGGCGTTTATGGCTACACCTTC.

The chain couples TRBV7-2 to TRBJ1-2; perhaps TRBD1 as D (5 bases). The CDR3 is 17 amino acids. V dropped 1 base and J dropped 2 bases, with 17 bases sitting between them. The V gene's germline CDR1 is SGHTA and CDR2 FQGNSA. The CDR3 is CASSLVAATDHNYGYTF. CDR3 nucleotides: TGTGCCAGCAGCTTAGTAGCTGCGACAGATCACAACTATGGCTACACCTTC.

This clonotype was seen just once. This chain joins TRBV27 and TRBJ1-1, with 7 bases aligning to TRBD1. The trim removed 5 bases at V and 4 bases at J, leaving 7 bases unmatched. Germline loops: CDR1 MNHEY, CDR2 SMNVEV (reference sequence). The length of the CDR3 is 14 residues. CDR3 in amino acids: CASSARGGITEAFF. Written as DNA, the CDR3 is TGTGCCAGCAGTGCAAGAGGGGGCATCACTGAAGCTTTCTTT.

This clonotype was detected a few times. This chain uses TRBV6-5 with TRBJ2-1; 7 nucleotides align to TRBD2. V gave up 7 bases and J gave up 8 bases; unmatched junction bases: 14. Looked up from germline, CDR1 is MNHEY and CDR2 is SVGAGI. The CDR3 is made up of 15 amino acids. The CDR3 is CASTRRAGLGDEQFF. CDR3 DNA: TGTGCCAGCACCCGAAGAGCGGGGCTGGGGGATGAGCAGTTCTTC.

This clonotype was seen a handful of times. The V call is TRBV12-3 or TRBV12-4, the J call TRBJ1-1; no clear D gene. This CDR3 is 14 amino acids long. V was shortened by 6 bases and J by 0 bases, with 11 bases between the two germline ends. The CDR3, as DNA: TGTGCCAGCAGCGACACCGAGGTGAACACTGAAGCTTTCTTT. Encoded protein: CASSDTEVNTEAFF.

The rearrangement links TRBV6-2 or TRBV6-3 to TRBJ2-2, with D possibly being TRBD1 (5 bases). CDR1 is MNHEY and CDR2 is SVGEGT in the germline V gene. Trimming took off 8 bases at V and 8 bases at J, with 24 bases between the two ends. The CDR3 spans 16 residues. The CDR3 coding sequence is TGTGCCAGCTTTTCACCTATACTTTTTGGGGCTGGGGAGCTGTTTTTT. The encoded protein is CASFSPILFGAGELFF.

There are a few counts of this clonotype. J is TRBJ2-1 and V is TRBV5-5; 8 bases match TRBD2. V shed 1 base, J shed 3 bases, and the junction held 6 bases outside the gene matches. Germline assignment: CDR1 SGHKS and CDR2 YYEKEE (reference sequence). The CDR3 has 16 residues. Here the CDR3 reads CASSLILTSDYNEQFF. The CDR3 nucleotides are TGTGCCAGCAGCTTGATTTTGACTAGCGACTACAATGAGCAGTTCTTC.

For the CDR3, the DNA is TGTGCCAGCAGTTGGGACAGGGTAACGTACGAGCAGTACGTC. It translates to CASSWDRVTYEQYV. The chain links TRBV6-2 or TRBV6-3 to TRBJ2-7; 9 nucleotides line up with TRBD1. V lost 4 bases to trimming and J lost 4 bases; unmatched junction nucleotides: 5. CDR1 is MNHEY, CDR2 SVGEGT, per germline. CDR3 size: 14 residues.

The V gene is TRBV13, the J gene TRBJ1-2; tentatively, D is TRBD1 (6 bases). Germline CDR1 PRHDT, CDR2 FYEKMQ (reference sequence). The ends were cut back, 5 bases at V and 4 bases at J, with 14 bases in the middle. The CDR3 has 14 amino acids. Here the CDR3 DNA reads TGTGCCAGCAGCACCCGACAGGAGGGCTATGGCTACACCTTC. Translation: CASSTRQEGYGYTF.

The V gene is TRBV5-4, the J gene TRBJ1-2, with D possibly being TRBD1 (5 bases). The CDR3 contains 12 residues. The ends were cut back, 7 bases at V and 6 bases at J, with 13 bases in the middle. Germline CDR1 and CDR2: SGHNT and YYREEE (reference sequence). The CDR3 protein is CASHDGGNGYTF. CDR3 DNA sequence: TGTGCCAGCCACGATGGGGGTAATGGCTACACCTTC.

The CDR3 loop is CASSTTLREQFF. CDR3 DNA: TGTGCCAGCAGCACCACACTCCGGGAGCAGTTCTTC. V is TRBV5-6 and J is TRBJ2-1; D uncertain. This CDR3 region has 12 residues. The germline V gene has CDR1 SGHDT and CDR2 YYEEEE. V gave up 4 bases and J gave up 10 bases, with 12 bases separating them.